A selection of T cell receptor beta chains follows, all from one sample in a study of T cell repertoires in cytomegalovirus infection. TCRdb itself ran the reads through MiXCR, one entry per CDR3 protein. The table shows hundreds of thousands of distinct CDR3 sequences, with 9.5% occurring only once. Material for sequencing was PBMCs. All receptors come from a human donor in good health (CMV status not recorded). Some clones in this sample may be carry-over from other donors' samples. CDR3s include the opening cysteine and the closing phenylalanine or tryptophan. A D gene is named only where the DNA matches it firmly. Size is stated for part of the rows, as once, few or many counts, or as a class when the clone is expanded.

>few|TRBD2|TRBJ2-1|TRBV7-2
CASSQSGRAMDEQFF
TGTGCCAGCAGCCAAAGCGGGAGGGCCATGGATGAGCAGTTCTTC
>many|NA|TRBJ1-2|TRBV25-1
CASSECICDRSNYGYTF
TGTGCCAGCAGTGAATGTATTTGTGACAGATCTAACTATGGCTACACCTTC
>many|NA|TRBJ1-5|TRBV7-2
CASSLALGSNQPQHF
TGTGCCAGCAGCTTAGCCCTGGGGAGCAATCAGCCCCAGCATTTT
>NA|TRBD2|TRBJ2-3|TRBV7-9
CAGSEGLAGGDTQYF
TGTGCCGGCAGCGAGGGACTAGCGGGGGGGGATACGCAGTATTTT
>many|NA|TRBJ2-1|TRBV11-1
CASSLRGNYNEQFF
TGTGCCAGCAGCTTACGGGGAAACTACAATGAGCAGTTCTTC
>NA|NA|TRBJ2-5|TRBV20-1
CSASQPGDAQYF
TGCAGTGCTAGTCAGCCAGGGGATGCCCAGTACTTC
>few|NA|TRBJ1-2|TRBV24-1
CATSDSGRHYGYTF
TGTGCCACCAGTGACTCGGGACGGCACTATGGCTACACCTTC
>few|NA|TRBJ1-5|TRBV4-2
CASSQGLENQPQHF
TGTGCCAGCAGCCAAGGGTTAGAAAATCAGCCCCAGCATTTT
>many|NA|TRBJ2-1|TRBV9
CASSVEGSSGYNEQFF
TGTGCCAGCAGCGTAGAAGGCTCCTCAGGCTACAATGAGCAGTTCTTC
>NA|NA|TRBJ1-2|TRBV15
CATSRDHQGDGYTF
TGTGCCACCAGCAGAGATCACCAAGGGGATGGCTACACCTTC